The T cell receptor (beta chain) described here comes from a study of T cell responses to AZD1222 COVID-19 vaccine. Method: immunoSEQ multiplex PCR; TCRdb's copy keeps in-frame clones and lacks some. The table lists around 180,000 clones, 75% to 90% of them singletons. The germline V gene encodes CDR1 MNHNS and CDR2 SASEGT. The J segment lost 7 bases and the V segment lost 4 bases, leaving 20 bases of the junction unmatched. The CDR3 contains 18 residues. The sequence was obtained from an adult in good health. The sample in question was peripheral blood, obtained on day 0 of AZD1222 vaccination. The chain links TRBV6-1 to TRBJ2-3; 7 positions agree with TRBD2. The CDR3 region is CASSAIPGLTSTPHTQYF. CDR3 nucleotide sequence: TGTGCCAGCAGTGCTATTCCGGGACTAACCTCGACGCCACATACGCAGTATTTT.